This T cell receptor (beta chain) was found in a study of cytomegalovirus exposure and HLA in healthy donors. Study outcomes and limitations: Overall, 164 TCR beta chains were annotated as cytomegalovirus-associated.

Use of 60 Vbeta and 13 Jbeta primers characterized the PCR. The repertoire was sequenced with immunoSEQ multiplex PCR; TCRdb's copy has only in-frame clones and lacks some. The sample has around 130,000 clones, more than 80% seen once. As regards this clone: As yet, its antigen is unknown.

J gave up 1 base and V 0 bases, and 14 bases lay outside the gene matches. Germline assignment: CDR1 LGHNA and CDR2 YSLEER. The CDR3 runs to 20 residues. This receptor was identified in a woman between 40 and 55 years old in good health and CMV-seropositive. The V call is TRBV4-3, the J call TRBJ2-1; 8 bases agree with TRBD2. Specimen: PBMCs. The CDR3 is CASSQEFAGAASGSYNEQFF. The CDR3 DNA follows: TGCGCCAGCAGCCAAGAATTTGCAGGAGCTGCTAGCGGGTCCTACAATGAGCAGTTCTTC.